This is a list of T cell receptor beta chains from one sample in a study of cytomegalovirus exposure and HLA in healthy donors. Sequencing was performed with immunoSEQ multiplex PCR; in TCRdb, only in-frame clones are kept and a portion is missing. The sample lists some 110,000 clones, around 86% occurring once. Sequenced sample: PBMCs. The receptors come from a woman under 30 in good health and CMV-seropositive. Each CDR3 is given with its conserved first and last residue.

TRBV7-6,TRBJ2-1,CASSLQGSTDEQFF
TRBV29-1,TRBJ1-4,CSVDPGDGEKLFF
TRBV14,TRBJ2-3,CASSQGYGGGWADTQYF
TRBV9,TRBJ2-1,CASSVGTGGHNEQFF
TRBV7-9,TRBJ2-1,CASSLPGLAGYEQFF
TRBV7-9,TRBJ1-6,CASSSGSYNSPLHF
TRBV6-6,TRBJ1-6,CASRRDSNSPLHF
TRBV5-1,TRBJ2-5,CASSLGQGARETQYF
TRBV5-4,TRBJ2-6,CASSLIGSSGANVLTF
TRBV21-1,TRBJ2-1,CASSKRQGRNEQFF
TRBV6-1,TRBJ1-5,CASTRGNQPQHF
TRBV29-1,TRBJ1-2,CSVRSGINYGYTF
TRBV12-5,TRBJ1-5,CASGLAMWTGNNQPQHF
TRBV7-6,TRBJ2-2,CASSLDPGQNTGELFF
TRBV10-3,TRBJ2-7,CATTSGTGDEQYF
TRBV11-3,TRBJ2-7,CASSLDQDRGSRGEQYF
TRBV9,TRBJ2-7,CASSVWGEGEQYF
TRBV5-1,TRBJ1-5,CASSTTGGDQPQHF
TRBV27,TRBJ2-1,CASSLRQGYSNEQFF
TRBV7-2,TRBJ2-7,CASSSGRGAEQYF
TRBV7-2,TRBJ2-1,CASGRRGYNEQFF
TRBV5-6,TRBJ1-5,CASSEAPSQPQHF
TRBV18,TRBJ2-4,CASSLVRAKNIQYF
TRBV5-8,TRBJ1-1,CASSSIRMQGLYTEAFF
TRBV4-2,TRBJ1-5,CASSQEWDRVNQPQHF
TRBV28,TRBJ2-1,CASSLLVYNEQFF
TRBV28,TRBJ2-5,CASTTSETQYF
TRBV5-1,TRBJ2-4,CASSLEGAIQYF
TRBV5-6,TRBJ2-1,CASSRRDGNEQFF
TRBV29-1,TRBJ1-1,CSVERVFDTEAFF
TRBV2,TRBJ1-2,CASYPRERYGYTF
TRBV5-4,TRBJ2-1,CASSLGSGSVGRNEQFF
TRBV11-1,TRBJ2-1,CASSPGQGRRNEQFF
TRBV12-5,TRBJ2-3,CASGEQGDTQYF
TRBV2,TRBJ1-1,CARTTGGGNTEAFF
TRBV27,TRBJ2-7,CASRASGSAEQYF
TRBV6-1,TRBJ1-5,CASNPWTGRQPQHF
TRBV7-3,TRBJ1-1,CASSLSAGWNTEAFF
TRBV6-4,TRBJ2-7,CASSPGGLAYEQYF
TRBV5-4,TRBJ1-2,CASSLLGGKRVGYTF
TRBV13,TRBJ1-2,CASSLTSAGTDGYTF
TRBV25-1,TRBJ2-7,CASSGDYYEQYF
TRBV15,TRBJ1-5,CATSSEIGVSQPQHF
TRBV6-1,TRBJ2-5,CASSEQGQETQYF
TRBV9,TRBJ2-3,CASSVGQGLVTDTQYF
TRBV5-4,TRBJ1-1,CASSFYQGNTEAFF
TRBV10-3,TRBJ1-2,CAISEGQGRNYGYTF
TRBV5-1,TRBJ2-7,CASSLSSGEQYF
TRBV27,TRBJ1-6,CASSVGSSYNSPLHF
TRBV18,TRBJ2-1,CASSPRNSGRGYNEQFF
TRBV7-9,TRBJ2-2,CASSSSRTGAYTGELFF
TRBV7-3,TRBJ2-1,CASSLAGAFYNEQFF
TRBV28,TRBJ1-2,CASSSRAGGSRGYTF